A selection of T cell receptor beta chains follows, all from one sample in a study of cytomegalovirus exposure and HLA in healthy donors. This table comes from immunoSEQ multiplex PCR, and its TCRdb copy is limited to in-frame clones, with some not included. The sample yields roughly 100,000 clones, about 95% seen once. Sequences were obtained from PBMCs. These TCRs come from a woman under 30 in good health and CMV-seronegative. Each CDR3 is given with its conserved first and last residue. D genes are given only for firm matches.

V: TRBV6-1; J: TRBJ1-1; length: 11; D: .; CDR3: CASRRGTEAFF; DNA: TGTGCCAGCAGACGGGGCACTGAAGCTTTCTTT
V: TRBV19; J: TRBJ2-7; length: 15; D: .; CDR3: CASSLGLPSSYEQYF; DNA: TGTGCCAGTAGTTTGGGACTCCCGAGCTCCTACGAGCAGTACTTC
V: TRBV2; J: TRBJ2-4; length: 14; D: TRBD1; CDR3: CASSGTGAKNIQYF; DNA: TGTGCCAGCAGTGGGACAGGGGCCAAAAACATTCAGTACTTC
V: TRBV7-9; J: TRBJ2-4; length: 13; D: .; CDR3: CASSLGPENIQYF; DNA: TGTGCCAGCAGTTTGGGGCCTGAAAACATTCAGTACTTC
V: TRBV7-3; J: TRBJ2-5; length: 18; D: TRBD2; CDR3: CASSLTGSSGGDGETQYF; DNA: TGTGCCAGCAGCTTAACGGGTTCCAGCGGGGGGGACGGAGAGACCCAGTACTTC
V: TRBV27; J: TRBJ1-2; length: 13; D: .; CDR3: CASSGRDTYGYTF; DNA: TGTGCCAGCAGCGGCCGGGACACGTATGGCTACACCTTC
V: TRBV27; J: TRBJ1-4; length: 13; D: .; CDR3: CASSLSEGRKLFF; DNA: TGTGCCAGCAGTTTATCGGAGGGGAGGAAACTGTTTTTT
V: TRBV9; J: TRBJ2-2; length: 16; D: TRBD2; CDR3: CASSVKREVSTGELFF; DNA: TGTGCCAGCAGCGTTAAGCGGGAGGTGTCCACCGGGGAGCTGTTTTTT
V: TRBV10-1; J: TRBJ2-7; length: 15; D: .; CDR3: CASSESVAGSYEQYF; DNA: TGCGCCAGCAGTGAGTCTGTGGCAGGATCCTACGAGCAGTACTTC
V: TRBV25-1; J: TRBJ2-2; length: 14; D: .; CDR3: CASSDAGSTGELFF; DNA: TGTGCCAGCAGTGATGCAGGGTCCACCGGGGAGCTGTTTTTT
V: TRBV5-1; J: TRBJ2-5; length: 15; D: .; CDR3: CASRQQTSPQETQYF; DNA: TGCGCCAGCAGACAACAAACTAGCCCACAAGAGACCCAGTACTTC
V: TRBV6-5; J: TRBJ2-7; length: 14; D: .; CDR3: CASSAVLTNYEQYF; DNA: TGTGCCAGCAGTGCAGTCCTAACTAACTACGAGCAGTATTTC
V: TRBV2; J: TRBJ2-3; length: 15; D: TRBD2; CDR3: CAPRETGGSTDTQYF; DNA: TGTGCCCCCCGAGAGACGGGGGGGAGCACAGATACGCAGTATTTT
V: TRBV11-2; J: TRBJ1-1; length: 16; D: .; CDR3: CASSLNSPTVNTEAFF; DNA: TGTGCCAGCAGCTTAAACTCCCCGACTGTGAACACTGAAGCTTTCTTT
V: TRBV5-1; J: TRBJ2-5; length: 14; D: TRBD1; CDR3: CASSLSTGGETQYF; DNA: TGCGCCAGCAGCTTATCTACAGGGGGAGAGACCCAGTACTTC
V: TRBV7-9; J: TRBJ1-1; length: 19; D: TRBD1; CDR3: CASSSGQAEQWGMNTEAFF; DNA: TGTGCCAGCAGCTCGGGACAGGCGGAACAGTGGGGGATGAACACTGAAGCTTTCTTT
V: TRBV2; J: TRBJ2-3; length: 14; D: .; CDR3: CASSDGPSTDTQYF; DNA: TGTGCCAGCAGTGACGGTCCTAGCACAGATACGCAGTATTTT
V: TRBV5-4; J: TRBJ2-7; length: 14; D: TRBD1; CDR3: CASSQGQEFYEQYF; DNA: TGTGCCAGCAGCCAAGGACAGGAATTCTACGAGCAGTACTTC
V: TRBV6-5; J: TRBJ2-7; length: 16; D: .; CDR3: CASSYSAGSGSYEQYF; DNA: TGTGCCAGCAGTTACTCGGCTGGTTCAGGATCCTACGAGCAGTACTTC
V: TRBV30; J: TRBJ2-7; length: 13; D: TRBD2; CDR3: CAWSLAGPYEQYF; DNA: TGTGCCTGGTCACTAGCGGGGCCTTACGAGCAGTACTTC